This record concerns one T cell receptor (beta chain) sequence. The record originates from a study of blood T cells in healthy people across ages. Study in general: Capture by template switching was about one barcoded beta molecule per two T cells.

A second PCR, run for roughly 7 to 12 cycles, used a sample-barcoded 5' primer plus a J-beta primer mix. TCRdb independently ran MiXCR on the 5' RACE reads; one entry per CDR3 protein. The sample carries under 2 million distinct CDR3 sequences, about 31% recorded once. From germline, CDR1 is DFQATT and CDR2 SNEGSKA (reference sequence). This CDR3 is 12 amino acids long. V dropped 7 bases and J dropped 4 bases, with 13 bases sitting between them. Sequenced: blood. The chain links TRBV20-1 to TRBJ2-5; D uncertain. The clonotype comes from a woman aged 30 to 39 in good health. The CDR3 sequence: CSGSTQIETQYF. CDR3 coding DNA: TGCAGTGGTAGTACCCAGATAGAGACCCAGTACTTC.